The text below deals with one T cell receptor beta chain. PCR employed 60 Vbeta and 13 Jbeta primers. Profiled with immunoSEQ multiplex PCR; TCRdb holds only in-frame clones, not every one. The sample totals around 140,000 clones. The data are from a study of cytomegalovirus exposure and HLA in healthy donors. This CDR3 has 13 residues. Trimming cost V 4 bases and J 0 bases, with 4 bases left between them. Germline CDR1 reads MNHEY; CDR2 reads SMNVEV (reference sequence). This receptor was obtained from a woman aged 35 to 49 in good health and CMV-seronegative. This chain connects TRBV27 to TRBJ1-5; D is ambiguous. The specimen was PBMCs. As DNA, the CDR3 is TGTGCCAGCAGTTCGTATAGCAATCAGCCCCAGCATTTT. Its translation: CASSSYSNQPQHF.